This T cell receptor beta chain comes out of a study of beta chain features in type 1 diabetes (dated by TCRdb to the late 2010s). About the study as a whole: No differences in mean age, gender distribution, total cell number or subset yield were found between patients and healthy donors. A total of roughly 100 million sorted cells were examined across all samples, and RNA yield correlated strongly with the number of cells per subset. The study compared TCRB repertoires of sorted circulating CD4+ T cell subsets between recently diagnosed type 1 diabetes patients and matched healthy donors. Regulatory and stem cell-like memory subsets were isolated from only 8 patients and roughly eight healthy donors, whereas naive and central memory subsets came from all 28 donors.

As concerns this clone: The target of this receptor is not known. No qualities accompany the bases; no much larger clone lies one base away.

The study at large found these results: In all four CD4+ subsets, TCRB CDR3 length was moderately but significantly shorter in type 1 diabetes patients. At VDJ recombination sites, patients with type 1 diabetes made fewer insertions and deleted more nucleotides, a pattern implying thymic rearrangement abnormalities. Shorter templates might be favored by PCR, yet because patient and control samples were amplified and corrected together, any such skew would affect both groups equally. Sequencing cDNA rather than genomic DNA could over-represent highly expressing activated cells, although activation and CD3 levels did not differ between groups. Naive, central memory and regulatory TCRB repertoires appeared more similar among patients than among healthy donors. Because the HLA sub-analyses included only small numbers of individuals, any influence of HLA type on TCRB rearrangement was left unresolved.

The entire isolated RNA was reverse transcribed using the High Capacity cDNA Reverse Transcription Kit, and thus expressed TCRB transcripts were sequenced. Naive, central memory and regulatory T cell samples underwent deep immunoSEQ sequencing, averaging about 3.57 million total reads per sample. Sorted cells were lysed in RLT buffer, and RNA was extracted using DNase-treated RNeasy Micro or Mini kits according to cell number. To prevent cross-contamination, every cell subset was processed on its own, while patient and healthy donor samples were processed together. TCRB sequences were amplified from cDNA with the immunoSEQ multiplex PCR, producing 87-bp fragments spanning the CDR3 region. The amplicons were sequenced using the Illumina HiSeq platform. On the authors' methods: PCR bias was computationally corrected using synthetic template baselines, reads within Hamming distance 2 were collapsed, and singletons that could not be merged were discarded. Reads were aligned against IMGT to assign V, D and J genes, CDR3 length and insertions or deletions at six rearrangement sites. Within each subset, clonotype counts were normalized to sorted cell number, after which true diversity and Gini coefficients were computed with the tcR R package. The overlap coefficient, calculated on TCRB nucleotide sequences, was used to measure repertoire sharing. As a proxy for the pre-selection repertoire, out-of-frame TCRB sequences from naive cells were analyzed. TCRdb provides this immuneACCESS table in a form limited to in-frame rearrangements. Some clones are lacking; in checked studies, under half of them reflect an unresolved V gene, and why the rest are absent is not known. Clone size and V and J calls were adopted from that table, with D and trimming inferred from the DNA. The sample table holds fewer than 900,000 clones, of which roughly a sixth were seen once. The biggest ten clones account for 0.02% to 0.03% of the sample.

Each donor gave one peripheral blood draw, averaging roughly 100 mL, which was collected into heparinised tubes. Using a panel that included CD45RO, CCR7, CD25, CD127, CD95 and CD27, naive, central memory, regulatory and stem cell-like memory CD4+ T cells were sorted on a BD FACSAria II. Every sorted population had a purity above 98%. PBMCs were isolated immediately by Lymphoprep density gradient centrifugation and stained directly without culture. To minimize batch effects, samples were stained and sorted in pairs, one healthy donor with one patient per experiment. The source is a woman aged 18-29 years in good health. The specimen sequenced was naive CD4+ T cells from blood. The intended sense of this specimen's cell subset or site label: true naive CD4+ T cells.

The DNA sequence follows: TGCGCCAGCAGCTTCGGAGGGGCCTGGTCCTACGAGCAGTACTTC. This encodes CASSFGGAWSYEQYF. The rearranged segments are TRBV5-1 and TRBJ2-7; TRBD2 is possibly the D segment (6 matching bases). A distance of 13 bases separates the germline ends of V and J, which lose 2 bases and 1 base respectively. Counted from cysteine to phenylalanine, this CDR3 has 15 amino acids. Just CDR3 DNA is preserved here, 45 bases in frame from base 1. The germline V gene supplies CDR1 SGHRS and CDR2 YFSETQ.